Presented here are 9 T cell receptor beta chains from one specimen sequenced in a study of early T cells in non-severe SARS-CoV-2 infection. TCRdb passed the 5' RACE reads through MiXCR, listing each CDR3 protein once. The repertoire holds about 110,000 distinct CDR3 sequences, 9% to 13% seen once, with 3% to 3.5% in the top ten. The sequenced sample consisted of whole blood. These receptors were taken from an adult who was a healthcare worker with PCR-confirmed SARS-CoV-2 infection or an uninfected control (not recorded which).

The chain couples TRBV29-1 to TRBJ2-1; the match to TRBD2 covers 7 bases. Germline-derived CDR1 and CDR2 are SQVTM and ANQGSEA. The J segment lost 5 bases and the V segment lost 8 bases, leaving 6 bases of the junction unmatched. The CDR3 consists of 12 residues. CDR3 sequence reads: CSSRGVNNEQFF. In nucleotides, the CDR3 is TGCAGCTCCCGGGGGGTGAACAATGAGCAGTTCTTC.

This sequence joins TRBV29-1 and TRBJ1-1, with 8 bases lining up with TRBD1. CDR3 length: 12 amino acids. V was clipped by 5 bases and J by 8 bases; unmatched bases: 7. Germline CDR1 reads SQVTM; CDR2 reads ANQGSEA. The DNA for the CDR3 is TGCAGCGTTCGTACAGGGGGATACGAAGCTTTCTTT. Translated, it gives CSVRTGGYEAFF.

At least ten counts were recorded for this clonotype. This sequence joins TRBV5-1 and TRBJ2-2; no definite D call. CDR1 and CDR2 from the germline V gene are SGHRS and YFSETQ. This CDR3 contains 13 residues. V dropped 6 bases and J dropped 6 bases, with 12 bases sitting between them. CDR3 amino acids: CASMSIGAGELFF. The CDR3, as DNA: TGCGCCAGCATGAGTATCGGCGCCGGGGAGCTGTTTTTT.

The chain couples TRBV28 to TRBJ2-7; no definite D call. V lost 7 bases to trimming and J lost 1 base, with 8 bases between them. CDR1 is MDHEN, CDR2 SYDVKM, per germline. CDR3 length equals 12 residues. The CDR3 spells CASTIGSYEQYF. CDR3 nucleotides: TGTGCCAGCACCATCGGGTCCTACGAGCAGTACTTC.

This clonotype was seen only a few times. The chain links TRBV12-3 or TRBV12-4 to TRBJ1-1, with D unresolved. The CDR3 consists of 13 residues. Trimming shortened V by 4 bases and J by 3 bases, and 9 bases separated the two germline ends. The CDR3 sequence: CASSSPGYTEAFF. The CDR3 DNA is TGTGCCAGCAGTTCCCCCGGGTACACTGAAGCTTTCTTT.

This clonotype was observed a handful of times. The chain carries TRBV18 and TRBJ2-3, with TRBD2 matching over 7 bases. Germline CDR1 and CDR2: KGHSH and LQKENI. The CDR3 runs 15 residues. J was trimmed by 4 bases and V by 3 bases; bases with no gene match: 7. CDR3 in DNA: TGTGCCAGCTCACCCGCCGGCGGGAGCGCAGATACGCAGTATTTT. Protein sequence: CASSPAGGSADTQYF.

This clonotype was detected a few times. The chain has TRBV28 and TRBJ2-7, with D hard to call. Trimming took off 8 bases at V and 6 bases at J, with 11 bases between the two ends. The germline gives CDR1 MDHEN, CDR2 SYDVKM. The length of the CDR3 is 11 residues. The CDR3: CASLLGSEQYF. As DNA, the CDR3 is TGTGCCAGCCTCCTAGGGTCCGAGCAGTACTTC.

This clonotype was seen repeatedly, ten times or more. DNA of the CDR3: TGCAGTGCTAGAGATCCCCGCACTAGCGGGGTAAGGGAGCAGTACTTC. This gives the protein CSARDPRTSGVREQYF. This sequence joins TRBV20-1 and TRBJ2-7; 10 positions agree with TRBD2. CDR3 length: 16 amino acids. Germline V gene lookup returns CDR1 DFQATT and CDR2 SNEGSKA (reference sequence). Losses at the gene ends were 0 bases for V and 7 bases for J; bases not matched to a gene: 12.

The sample holds many counts of this clonotype. The chain carries TRBV5-1 and TRBJ2-2; D may match TRBD1 or TRBD2 (5 bases each). CDR1 SGHRS and CDR2 YFSETQ come from the germline V gene. The CDR3 loop spans 15 amino acids. Trimming removed 0 bases from V and 1 base from J, with 7 bases in between. The CDR3 protein is CASSLEGRNTGELFF. For the CDR3, the DNA is TGCGCCAGCAGCTTGGAGGGACGGAACACCGGGGAGCTGTTTTTT.